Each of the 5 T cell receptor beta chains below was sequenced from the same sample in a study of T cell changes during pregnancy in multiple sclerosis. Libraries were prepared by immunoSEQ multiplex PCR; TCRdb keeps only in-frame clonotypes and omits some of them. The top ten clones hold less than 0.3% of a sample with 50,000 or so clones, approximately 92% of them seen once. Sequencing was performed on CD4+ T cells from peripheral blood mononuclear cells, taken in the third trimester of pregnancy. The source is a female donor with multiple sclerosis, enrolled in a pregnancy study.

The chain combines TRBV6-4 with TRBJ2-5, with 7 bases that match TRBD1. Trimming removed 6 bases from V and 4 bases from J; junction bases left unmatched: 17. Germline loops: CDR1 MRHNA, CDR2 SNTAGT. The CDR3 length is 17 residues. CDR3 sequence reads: CASRCHQATGNPETQYF. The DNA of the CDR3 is TGTGCCAGCAGATGTCACCAAGCGACAGGGAACCCAGAGACCCAGTACTTC.

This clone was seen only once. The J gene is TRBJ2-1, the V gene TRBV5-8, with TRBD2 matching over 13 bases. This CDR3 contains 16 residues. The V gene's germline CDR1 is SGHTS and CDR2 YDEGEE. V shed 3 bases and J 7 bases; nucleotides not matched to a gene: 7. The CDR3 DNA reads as TGTGCCAGCAGCTCCGCCTTGACTAGCGGGAGGAATGAGCAGTTCTTC. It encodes CASSSALTSGRNEQFF.

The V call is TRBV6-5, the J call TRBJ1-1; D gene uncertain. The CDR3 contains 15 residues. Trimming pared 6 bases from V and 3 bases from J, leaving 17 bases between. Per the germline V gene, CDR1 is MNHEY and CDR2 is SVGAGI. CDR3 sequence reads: CASSNGRRLYTEAFF. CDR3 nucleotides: TGTGCCAGCAGCAACGGGAGGCGGCTCTACACTGAAGCTTTCTTT.

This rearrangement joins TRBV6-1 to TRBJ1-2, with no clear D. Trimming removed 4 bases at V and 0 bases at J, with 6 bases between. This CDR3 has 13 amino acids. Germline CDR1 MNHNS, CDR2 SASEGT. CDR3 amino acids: CASSGGSNYGYTF. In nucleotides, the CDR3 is TGTGCCAGCAGTGGCGGTTCTAACTATGGCTACACCTTC.

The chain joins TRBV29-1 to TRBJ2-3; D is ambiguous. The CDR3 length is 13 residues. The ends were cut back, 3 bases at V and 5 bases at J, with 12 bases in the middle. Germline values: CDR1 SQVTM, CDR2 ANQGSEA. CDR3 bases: TGCAGCGTTGATGCCCGGAGTGGAGATACGCAGTATTTT. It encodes CSVDARSGDTQYF.